This T cell receptor beta chain was identified during a study of graft-versus-host responses after intestinal transplantation. Study as a whole: Tacrolimus and steroids were given for around 3 years to all recipients after anti-thymocyte globulin induction.

Clones were read by immunoSEQ multiplex PCR, and TCRdb kept only the in-frame ones, dropping some. This table has around 21,000 clones, about 45% appearing once. The germline gives CDR1 SGDLS, CDR2 YYNGEE. V lost 4 bases to trimming and J lost 3 bases; unmatched junction nucleotides: 6. This CDR3 is 14 amino acids long. Researchers placed roughly 200,000 CFSE-labeled responder cells in culture with roughly 200,000 irradiated, violet-dye-labeled stimulator cells. Once the reaction had ended, proliferating CFSE-low CD3+CD4+ and CD3+CD8+ responders were sorted. Study-wide findings and caveats: Researchers found peak circulating GvH clone levels linked to early post-transplant HvG declines. Patients who carried graft-donor T cell macrochimerism also had high graft-versus-host to host-versus-graft clonal ratios in their allografts.

This TCR was sampled from a human patient who was an organ donor for intestinal transplantation. This specimen was alloreactive CD8+ T cells from a mixed lymphocyte reaction culture, taken before transplantation. Regarding subset: CFSE-low proliferating T cells sorted from roughly six-day pre-transplant mixed lymphocyte reaction (GvH or HvG direction). The chain links TRBV9 to TRBJ2-7, with 8 nucleotides matching TRBD2. The CDR3: CASSPWTSNYEQYF. The CDR3 region has the DNA TGTGCCAGCAGCCCATGGACTAGCAACTACGAGCAGTACTTC.